This T cell receptor beta chain is drawn from a study of blood T cell repertoires in COVID-19. Study at large: PBMCs, B-cell-depleted T cells, or T cells provided the cDNA or gDNA that made up the material.

The CDR3 sequence is 15 residues long. V trimming: 6 bases; J trimming: 10 bases; junction bases outside the gene matches: 15. Germline V CDR1 and CDR2: MNHEY, SVGAGI. Seattle patients were enrolled during active infection and followed longitudinally. Original data processing: From reference gene primer amplification, estimates of nucleated cell counts were derived. Produced via immunoSEQ multiplex PCR; TCRdb's table is partial and in-frame only. From that table come the V and J calls and clone size; the DNA was used to work out D and trimming. In the table there are about 160,000 clones, approximately 82% of which are singletons.

The material sequenced was peripheral blood. The genes are TRBV6-5 and TRBJ2-1; 7 positions match TRBD2. The origin of this receptor is a woman between 40 and 55 years old with COVID-19, enrolled during active disease. The CDR3 DNA reads as TGTGCCAGCAGCCGTACGGGAGGCGGGAGTGGAGAGCAGTTCTTC. Translating gives CASSRTGGGSGEQFF.